The 15 T cell receptor beta chains presented below share a single source sample, sequenced in a study of Graves' ophthalmopathy and Graves' hyperthyroidism. The sequenced template was RNA, covering the TCR beta CDR3 region. An opening RT-PCR round employed HTBI primers and preceded a second-round multiplex PCR. TCRdb passed the multiplex PCR reads through MiXCR, listing each CDR3 protein once. The sample consists of a few hundred thousand distinct CDR3 sequences, roughly a sixth of them appearing once. Sequencing was carried out using peripheral blood. These receptors were collected from an adult man with Graves' ophthalmopathy.

This clonotype was seen ten or more times. The rearrangement uses TRBV2 and TRBJ1-2; TRBD1 agrees at 8 bases. The CDR3 loop spans 11 amino acids. Losses at the gene ends were 9 bases for V and 5 bases for J; bases not matched to a gene: 2. Per the germline V gene, CDR1 is SNHLY and CDR2 is FYNNEI. The CDR3 bases are TGTGCCAGGAGACAGGGGTATGGCTACACCTTC. Translation gives CARRQGYGYTF.

The J gene is TRBJ2-2, the V gene TRBV2; D may be TRBD2 (7 bases). Per the germline V gene, CDR1 is SNHLY and CDR2 is FYNNEI. This CDR3 has 16 residues. The V end lost 5 bases, the J end lost 3 bases, and 16 bases lay between the germline ends. DNA for the CDR3: TGTGCCAGCAGTCCTCTAGAGGGGGGGGACACCGGGGAGCTGTTTTTT. Its protein is CASSPLEGGDTGELFF.

This clonotype was picked up many times. V and J are TRBV7-3 and TRBJ2-5; D gene uncertain. Germline CDR1 and CDR2: SGHTA and FQGTGA. V was shortened by 2 bases and J by 2 bases, with 6 bases between the two germline ends. This CDR3 has 13 amino acids. CDR3 protein: CASSLGSQETQYF. The CDR3 DNA follows: TGTGCCAGCAGCTTAGGATCACAAGAGACCCAGTACTTC.

The sample holds a few counts of this clonotype. This clone may be a read error of a much larger clone one base away. The gene calls are TRBV4-1 and TRBJ1-5; D might be TRBD1 (6 bases). Deletions cut 0 bases from V and 2 bases from J, with 14 bases between. Germline loops: CDR1 MGHRA, CDR2 YSYEKL. This CDR3 spans 17 amino acids. DNA of the CDR3: TGCGCCAGCAGCCAAGAATCGTACAGGGATCGCAATCAGCCCCAGCATTTT. Its protein is CASSQESYRDRNQPQHF.

The sample holds many counts of this clonotype. The gene calls are TRBV20-1 and TRBJ1-5; 8 bases are a match to TRBD1. The CDR3 has 16 amino acids. Germline CDR1 DFQATT, CDR2 SNEGSKA (reference sequence). V lost 7 bases and J lost 3; bases outside the gene matches: 14. The CDR3 region is CSVPRQGAYNNQPQHF. Written as DNA, the CDR3 is TGCAGTGTACCTCGGCAGGGGGCTTATAACAATCAGCCCCAGCATTTT.

The sample holds many counts of this clonotype. The chain couples TRBV19 to TRBJ2-5; the D gene is possibly TRBD2 (5 bases). V lost 6 bases and J 5 bases, leaving 13 bases between the germline ends. The CDR3 loop spans 13 amino acids. Germline CDR1 is LNHDA and CDR2 is SQIVND (reference sequence). The CDR3 spells CASSLLADETQYF. The CDR3 DNA is TGTGCCAGTAGCTTGCTAGCAGATGAGACCCAGTACTTC.

The chain has TRBV3-1 and TRBJ1-2; D remains ambiguous. The CDR3 sequence is 17 residues long. In germline, CDR1 is LGHDT, CDR2 YNNKEL (reference sequence). Trimming removed 0 bases from V and 3 bases from J, with 17 bases in between. The CDR3 protein is CASSQEKGGIQHYGYTF. For the CDR3, the DNA is TGTGCCAGCAGCCAAGAGAAAGGAGGCATACAGCACTATGGCTACACCTTC.

This clonotype was recorded at least ten times. V usage is TRBV11-2 and J usage is TRBJ2-2; D not certain. The V and J ends lost 5 bases and 11 bases respectively, with 15 bases between them. Germline-derived CDR1 and CDR2 are SGHAT and FQNNGV. CDR3 length equals 13 residues. The CDR3 DNA sequence: TGTGCCAGCAGCGTTAGTCGAGGACGTGAGCTGTTTTTT. It is translated as CASSVSRGRELFF.

This clonotype was detected many times. V is TRBV10-3 and J is TRBJ2-7, with TRBD2 identical over 8 bases. The V gene's germline CDR1 is ENHRY and CDR2 SYGVKD. The CDR3 consists of 14 residues. After removal of 10 bases from V and 3 bases from J, the junction contained 11 bases not matched to a gene. The CDR3 DNA is TGTGCCACACGAGGGGGGCGGGGGGACTACGAGCAGTACTTC. Its protein is CATRGGRGDYEQYF.

At least ten counts were recorded for this clonotype. Compared with germline, one end of the junction differs, possibly owing to a read error. CDR3 protein: CASRLGGVPSDEQYF. Written as DNA, the CDR3 is TGTGCCAGCAGGTTAGGGGGGGTACCTTCAGACGAGCAGTACTTC. The V gene is TRBV7-2, the J gene TRBJ2-7, with D perhaps TRBD2 (7 bases). Germline V lookup: CDR1 SGHTA, CDR2 FQGNSA. The CDR3 runs 15 residues.

This clonotype showed up many times. This chain connects TRBV6-2 or TRBV6-3 to TRBJ1-3, with 9 bases aligning to TRBD1. The CDR3 is 18 residues long. From germline, CDR1 is MNHEY and CDR2 SVGEGT. The J segment lost 4 bases and the V segment lost 6 bases, leaving 16 bases of the junction unmatched. The CDR3 nucleotides read TGTGCCAGCAGGCGCCCCGGTGTACAGGGGGCGAGAGGAAACACCATATATTTT. This gives the protein CASRRPGVQGARGNTIYF.

The sample holds many counts of this clonotype. V usage is TRBV5-1 and J usage is TRBJ2-6; a weak D match, TRBD1 (6 bases). CDR3 size: 16 residues. Germline loops: CDR1 SGHRS, CDR2 YFSETQ. V dropped 6 bases and J dropped 0 bases, with 13 bases sitting between them. The CDR3 protein is CASNAGTSSGANVLTF. The CDR3, as DNA: TGCGCCAGCAACGCCGGGACATCCTCTGGGGCCAACGTCCTGACTTTC.

This clonotype was recorded many times. The CDR3 loop reads CASSHLGQGDSPLHF. DNA for the CDR3: TGTGCCAGCAGCCATCTGGGACAGGGTGATTCACCCCTCCACTTT. The chain links TRBV14 to TRBJ1-6; 9 bases match TRBD1. The J segment lost 8 bases and the V segment lost 3 bases, leaving 5 bases of the junction unmatched. Germline CDR1 reads SGHDN; CDR2 reads FVKESK. This CDR3 has 15 residues.

This clonotype was seen ten or more times. The chain recombines TRBV5-5 with TRBJ2-5, with D perhaps TRBD1 (6 bases). Germline lookup yields CDR1 SGHKS and CDR2 YYEKEE (reference sequence). V was cut by 2 bases and J by 1 base, with 6 bases left in between. The CDR3 runs 13 residues. CDR3 residues: CASSLQGQETQYF. The CDR3 DNA reads as TGTGCCAGCAGCTTACAGGGCCAAGAGACCCAGTACTTC.

This clonotype was detected a few times. The chain couples TRBV6-2 or TRBV6-3 to TRBJ2-7; 7 bases fit TRBD1. This CDR3 contains 14 residues. The germline CDR1 and CDR2 sequences are MNHEY and SVGEGT. V dropped 2 bases and J dropped 3; count of bases not matched to a gene: 4. For the CDR3, the DNA is TGTGCCAGCAGTTACGGACAGGAGATCTACGAGCAGTACTTC. Translating it yields CASSYGQEIYEQYF.